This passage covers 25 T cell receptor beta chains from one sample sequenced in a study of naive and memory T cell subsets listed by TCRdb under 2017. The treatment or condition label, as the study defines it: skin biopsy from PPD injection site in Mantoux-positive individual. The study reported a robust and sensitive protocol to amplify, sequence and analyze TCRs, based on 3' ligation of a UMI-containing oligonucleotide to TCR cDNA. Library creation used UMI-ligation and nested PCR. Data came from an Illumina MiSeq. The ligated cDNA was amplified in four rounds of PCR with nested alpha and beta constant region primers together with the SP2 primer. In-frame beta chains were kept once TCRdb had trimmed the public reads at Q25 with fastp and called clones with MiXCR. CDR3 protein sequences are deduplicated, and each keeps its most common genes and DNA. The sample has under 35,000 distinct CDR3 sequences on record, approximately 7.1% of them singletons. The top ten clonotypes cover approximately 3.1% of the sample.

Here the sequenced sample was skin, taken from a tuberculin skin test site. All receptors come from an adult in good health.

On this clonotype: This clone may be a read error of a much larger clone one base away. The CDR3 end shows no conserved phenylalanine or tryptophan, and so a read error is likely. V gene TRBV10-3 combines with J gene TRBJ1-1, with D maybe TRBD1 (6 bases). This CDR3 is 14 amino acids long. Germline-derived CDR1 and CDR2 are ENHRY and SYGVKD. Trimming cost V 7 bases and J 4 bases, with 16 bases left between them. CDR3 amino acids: CAIKSGAASTEAFI. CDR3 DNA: TGTGCCATCAAATCGGGGGCCGCGAGCACTGAAGCTTTCATT.

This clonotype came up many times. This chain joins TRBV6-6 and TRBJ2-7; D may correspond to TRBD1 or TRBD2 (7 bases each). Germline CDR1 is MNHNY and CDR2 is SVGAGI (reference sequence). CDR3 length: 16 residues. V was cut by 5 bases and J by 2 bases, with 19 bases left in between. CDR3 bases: TGTGCCAGCAGTCCAAACCGACAGGGAGGGACCTACGAGCAGTACTTC. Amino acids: CASSPNRQGGTYEQYF.

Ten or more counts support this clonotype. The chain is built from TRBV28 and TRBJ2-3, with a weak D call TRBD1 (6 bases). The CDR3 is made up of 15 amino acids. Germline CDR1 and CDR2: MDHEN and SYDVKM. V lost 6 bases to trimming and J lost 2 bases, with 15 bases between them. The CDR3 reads CASRFRGQITDTQYF. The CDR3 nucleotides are TGTGCCAGCAGATTCAGGGGTCAAATCACAGATACGCAGTATTTT. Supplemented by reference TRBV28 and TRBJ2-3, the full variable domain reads DVKVTQSSRYLVKRTGEKVFLECVQDMDHENMFWYRQDPGLGLRLIYFSYDVKMKEKGDIPEGYSVSREKKERFSLILESASTNQTSMYLCASRFRGQITDTQYFGPGTRLTVL.

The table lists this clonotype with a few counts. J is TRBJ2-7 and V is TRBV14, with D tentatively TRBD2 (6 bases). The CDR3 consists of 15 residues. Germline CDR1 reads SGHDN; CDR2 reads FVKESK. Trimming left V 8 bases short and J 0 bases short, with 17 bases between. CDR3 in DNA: TGTGCCAGCGCCTTGAGGGACTCCAACTCCTACGAGCAGTACTTC. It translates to CASALRDSNSYEQYF.

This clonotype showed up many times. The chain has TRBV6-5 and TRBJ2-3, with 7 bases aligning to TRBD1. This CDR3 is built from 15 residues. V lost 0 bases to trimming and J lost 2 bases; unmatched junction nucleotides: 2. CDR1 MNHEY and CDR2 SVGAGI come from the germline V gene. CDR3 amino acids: CASSYSGQFTDTQYF. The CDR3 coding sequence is TGTGCCAGCAGTTACTCGGGACAGTTCACAGATACGCAGTATTTT.

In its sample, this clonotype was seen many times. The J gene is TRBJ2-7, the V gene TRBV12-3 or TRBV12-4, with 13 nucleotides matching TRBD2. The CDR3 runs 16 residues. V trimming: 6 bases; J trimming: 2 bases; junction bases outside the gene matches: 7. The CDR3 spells CASSPPTSGGAYEQYF. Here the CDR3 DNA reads TGTGCCAGCAGCCCTCCCACTAGCGGGGGGGCCTACGAGCAGTACTTC.

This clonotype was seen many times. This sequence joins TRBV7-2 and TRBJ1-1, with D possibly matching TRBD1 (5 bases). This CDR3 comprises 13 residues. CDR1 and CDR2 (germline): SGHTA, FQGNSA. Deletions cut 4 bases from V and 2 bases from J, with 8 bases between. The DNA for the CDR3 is TGTGCCAGCAGCTCCGGACAAAACACTGAAGCTTTCTTT. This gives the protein CASSSGQNTEAFF.

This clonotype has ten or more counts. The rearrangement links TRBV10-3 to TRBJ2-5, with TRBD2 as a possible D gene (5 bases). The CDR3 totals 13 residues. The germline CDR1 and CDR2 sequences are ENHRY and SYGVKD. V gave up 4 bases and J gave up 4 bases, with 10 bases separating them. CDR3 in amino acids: CAISARVGETQYF. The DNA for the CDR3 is TGTGCCATCAGTGCGAGGGTAGGAGAGACCCAGTACTTC.

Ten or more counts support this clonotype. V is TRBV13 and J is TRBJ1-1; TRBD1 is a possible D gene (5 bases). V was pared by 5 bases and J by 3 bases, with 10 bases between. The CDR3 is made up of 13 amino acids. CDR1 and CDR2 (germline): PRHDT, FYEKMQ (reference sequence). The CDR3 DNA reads TGTGCCAGCAGCCCCGGGGGTGACACTGAAGCTTTCTTT. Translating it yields CASSPGGDTEAFF.

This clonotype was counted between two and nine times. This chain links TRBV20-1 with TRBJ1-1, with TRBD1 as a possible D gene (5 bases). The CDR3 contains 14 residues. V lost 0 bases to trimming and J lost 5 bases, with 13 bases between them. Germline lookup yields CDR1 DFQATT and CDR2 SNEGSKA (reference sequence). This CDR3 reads CSAREAGVRTEAFF. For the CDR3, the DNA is TGCAGTGCTAGAGAGGCGGGGGTCAGGACTGAAGCTTTCTTT.

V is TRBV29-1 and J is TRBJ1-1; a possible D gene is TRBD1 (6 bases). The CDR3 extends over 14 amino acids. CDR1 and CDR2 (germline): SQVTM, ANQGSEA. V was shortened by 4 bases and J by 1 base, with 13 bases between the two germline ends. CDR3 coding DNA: TGCAGCGTTGGACAGGAGAGGCGGAACACTGAAGCTTTCTTT. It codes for CSVGQERRNTEAFF.

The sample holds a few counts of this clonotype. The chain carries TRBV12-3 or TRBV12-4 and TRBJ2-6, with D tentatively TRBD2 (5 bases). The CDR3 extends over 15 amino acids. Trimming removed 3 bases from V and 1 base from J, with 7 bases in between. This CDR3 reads CASSFWESGANVLTF. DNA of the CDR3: TGTGCCAGCAGTTTTTGGGAGTCTGGGGCCAACGTCCTGACTTTC.

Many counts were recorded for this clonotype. CDR3: CASSYSTSGRAFF. In nucleotides, the CDR3 is TGTGCCAGCAGTTATAGTACGAGTGGGAGGGCTTTCTTT. The rearrangement joins TRBV6-6 to TRBJ1-1; no clear D gene. CDR3 size: 13 residues. The ends were cut back, 3 bases at V and 11 bases at J, with 16 bases in the middle. The germline CDR1 and CDR2 sequences are MNHNY and SVGAGI (reference sequence).

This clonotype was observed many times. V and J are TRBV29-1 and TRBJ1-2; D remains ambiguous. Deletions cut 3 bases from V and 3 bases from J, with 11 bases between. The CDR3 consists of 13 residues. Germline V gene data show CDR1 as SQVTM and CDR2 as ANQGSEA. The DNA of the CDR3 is TGCAGCGTTGAGGGCAGGACCGACTATGGCTACACCTTC. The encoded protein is CSVEGRTDYGYTF.

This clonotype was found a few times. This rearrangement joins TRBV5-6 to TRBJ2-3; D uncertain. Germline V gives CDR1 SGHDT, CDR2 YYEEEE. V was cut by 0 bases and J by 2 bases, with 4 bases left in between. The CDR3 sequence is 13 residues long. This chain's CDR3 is CASSLGFTDTQYF. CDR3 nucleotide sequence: TGTGCCAGCAGCTTGGGGTTCACAGATACGCAGTATTTT.

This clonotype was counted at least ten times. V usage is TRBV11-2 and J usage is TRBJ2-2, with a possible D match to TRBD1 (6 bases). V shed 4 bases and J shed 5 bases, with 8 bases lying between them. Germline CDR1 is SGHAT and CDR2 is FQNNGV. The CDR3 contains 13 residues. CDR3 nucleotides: TGTGCCAGCAGCTCGACAGGAACCGGGGAGCTGTTTTTT. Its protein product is CASSSTGTGELFF.

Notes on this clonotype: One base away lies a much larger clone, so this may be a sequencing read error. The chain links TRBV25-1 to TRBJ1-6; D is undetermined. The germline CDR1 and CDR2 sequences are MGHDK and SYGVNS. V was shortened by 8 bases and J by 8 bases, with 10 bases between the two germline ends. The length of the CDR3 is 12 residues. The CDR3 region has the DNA TGTGCCAGCCAAGATTATGATTCACCCCTCCACTTT. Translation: CASQDYDSPLHF.

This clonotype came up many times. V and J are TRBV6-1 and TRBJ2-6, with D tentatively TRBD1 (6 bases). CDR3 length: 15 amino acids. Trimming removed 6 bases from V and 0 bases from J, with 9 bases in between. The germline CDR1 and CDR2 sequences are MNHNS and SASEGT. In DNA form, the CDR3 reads TGTGCCAGCAGAGTAGGGGGCTCTGGGGCCAACGTCCTGACTTTC. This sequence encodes CASRVGGSGANVLTF.

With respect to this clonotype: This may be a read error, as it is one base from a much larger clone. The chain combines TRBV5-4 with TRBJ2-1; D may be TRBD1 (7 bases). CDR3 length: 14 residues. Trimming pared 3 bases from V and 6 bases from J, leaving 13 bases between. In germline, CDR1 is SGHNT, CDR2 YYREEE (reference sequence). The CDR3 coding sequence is TGTGCCAGCAGCTGGGGGGACAGCCGCAATGAGCAGTTCTTC. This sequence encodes CASSWGDSRNEQFF.

The CDR3: CASSLDWARDFSYTF. The CDR3 DNA reads TGCGCCAGCAGCTTGGATTGGGCCCGGGACTTCAGCTACACCTTC. This chain links TRBV5-1 with TRBJ1-2; D may be TRBD1 (5 bases). The germline CDR1 and CDR2 sequences are SGHRS and YFSETQ. The CDR3 extends over 15 amino acids. V lost 0 bases, J lost 9 bases, and 18 bases lay in between.

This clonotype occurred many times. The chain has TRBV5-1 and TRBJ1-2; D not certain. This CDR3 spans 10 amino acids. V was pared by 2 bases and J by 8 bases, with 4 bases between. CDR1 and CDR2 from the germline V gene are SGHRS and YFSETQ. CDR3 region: CASSFDGYTF. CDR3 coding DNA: TGCGCCAGCAGCTTCGACGGCTACACCTTC.

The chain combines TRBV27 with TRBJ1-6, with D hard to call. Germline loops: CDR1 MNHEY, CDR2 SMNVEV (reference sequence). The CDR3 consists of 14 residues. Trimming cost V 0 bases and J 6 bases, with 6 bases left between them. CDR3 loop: CASSLSWGNSPLHF. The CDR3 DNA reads TGTGCCAGCAGTTTATCGTGGGGTAATTCACCCCTCCACTTT.

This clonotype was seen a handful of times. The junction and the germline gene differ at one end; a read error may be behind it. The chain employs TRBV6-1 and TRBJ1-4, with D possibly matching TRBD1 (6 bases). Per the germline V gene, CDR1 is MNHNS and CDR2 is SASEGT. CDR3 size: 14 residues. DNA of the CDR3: TGTGCCAGCAGCGAAGGACCGACAGGCGGAGGACTGTTTTTT. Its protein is CASSEGPTGGGLFF.

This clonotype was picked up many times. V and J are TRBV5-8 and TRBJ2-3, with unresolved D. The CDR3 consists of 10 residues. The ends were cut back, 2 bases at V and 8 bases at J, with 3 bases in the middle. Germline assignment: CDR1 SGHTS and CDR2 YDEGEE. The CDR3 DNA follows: TGTGCCAGCAGCTTCACTACGCAGTATTTT. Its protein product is CASSFTTQYF.

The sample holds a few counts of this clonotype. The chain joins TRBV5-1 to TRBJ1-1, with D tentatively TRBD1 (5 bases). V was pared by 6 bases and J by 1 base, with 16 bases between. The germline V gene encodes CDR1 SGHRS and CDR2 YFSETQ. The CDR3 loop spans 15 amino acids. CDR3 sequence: CASTRSGDENTEAFF. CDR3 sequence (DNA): TGCGCCAGCACCCGTTCGGGGGACGAGAACACTGAAGCTTTCTTT.